A selection of T cell receptor beta chains follows, all from one sample in a study of shared clonotypes between healthy human individuals. TCRdb's copy holds only in-frame clones and misses some; the assay was immunoSEQ multiplex PCR. The sample lists over 2 million clones; just under 95% were seen once. Sequenced input: naive CD4+ T cells from PBMCs. These receptor sequences come from a man between 18 and 35 years old in good health. Some clones in this sample may be carry-over from other donors' samples. Both conserved end residues are part of each CDR3. D genes are given only for firm matches. Some rows have no size entry. The others give once, few or many, or a class for an expanded clone.

j_gene | abundance | v_gene | d_gene | CDR3aa | CDR3nt
TRBJ1-2 | . | TRBV6-6 | TRBD1 | CASSKGRGQDYTF | TGTGCCAGCAGCAAGGGCAGGGGGCAGGACTACACCTTC
TRBJ2-1 | . | TRBV18 | . | CASSPGAEYNEQFF | TGTGCCAGCTCACCAGGGGCTGAGTACAATGAGCAGTTCTTC
TRBJ2-5 | . | TRBV28 | . | CASSLLGKLPHQETQYF | TGTGCCAGCAGTTTATTGGGGAAGTTACCGCATCAAGAGACCCAGTACTTC
TRBJ1-5 | . | TRBV16 | . | CASSQSLGRLRTYSNQPQHF | TGTGCCAGCAGCCAATCCCTGGGACGGCTAAGAACGTATAGCAATCAGCCCCAGCATTTT
TRBJ1-5 | . | TRBV5-6 | . | CASSLYKGNQPQHF | TGTGCCAGCAGCTTGTATAAGGGCAATCAGCCCCAGCATTTT
TRBJ2-1 | . | TRBV7-3 | . | CASSLVREEQFF | TGTGCCAGCAGCTTAGTACGGGAGGAGCAGTTCTTC
TRBJ2-2 | . | TRBV5-1 | . | CASSLQGTPTGELFF | TGCGCCAGCAGCCTGCAAGGGACCCCCACCGGGGAGCTGTTTTTT
TRBJ1-3 | . | TRBV14 | . | CASSQEVGSLSGNTIYF | TGTGCCAGCAGCCAAGAAGTGGGCTCGCTCTCTGGAAACACCATATATTTT
TRBJ1-5 | . | TRBV28 | TRBD1 | CASSPTGQGNQPQHF | TGTGCCAGCAGTCCCACGGGACAGGGGAATCAGCCCCAGCATTTT
TRBJ1-1 | . | TRBV9 | . | CASSVVDQGEAFF | TGTGCCAGCAGCGTAGTAGATCAGGGTGAGGCTTTCTTT
TRBJ2-7 | . | TRBV28 | . | CASRTAYEQYF | TGTGCCAGCAGAACAGCATACGAGCAGTACTTC
TRBJ2-3 | . | TRBV2 | TRBD2 | CARSPGGNTQYF | TGTGCCAGGAGTCCGGGAGGGAATACGCAGTATTTT
TRBJ2-7 | . | TRBV28 | . | CASSLISSEQYF | TGTGCCAGCAGTTTGATAAGTTCCGAGCAGTACTTC
TRBJ1-6 | . | TRBV30 | . | CAWMSSYNSPLHF | TGTGCCTGGATGAGCTCCTATAATTCACCCCTCCACTTT
TRBJ2-7 | . | TRBV25-1 | . | CASSEQRGPLLGEQYF | TGTGCCAGCAGTGAACAACGGGGCCCTCTTCTAGGCGAGCAGTACTTC
TRBJ1-2 | . | TRBV4-1 | . | CASSRQYQGNYGYTF | TGCGCCAGCAGCCGCCAGTATCAGGGAAACTATGGCTACACCTTC
TRBJ1-5 | . | TRBV4-1 | . | CASSQDPNVGNQPQHF | TGCGCCAGCAGCCAAGACCCCAACGTTGGCAATCAGCCCCAGCATTTT
TRBJ1-1 | . | TRBV5-6 | TRBD1 | CASSYGQGNTEAFF | TGTGCCAGCAGCTACGGACAGGGAAACACTGAAGCTTTCTTT
TRBJ1-3 | . | TRBV7-6 | . | CASSLRQEGLILNTIYF | TGTGCCAGCAGCCTCAGGCAAGAGGGACTTATATTAAACACCATATATTTT
TRBJ2-5 | . | TRBV2 | . | CASRAEQGETQYF | TGTGCCAGCAGGGCGGAGCAGGGTGAGACCCAGTACTTC
TRBJ2-3 | . | TRBV6-1 | . | CASSEAPFKPWGSTDTQYF | TGTGCCAGCAGTGAAGCGCCTTTTAAGCCCTGGGGGAGCACAGATACGCAGTATTTT
TRBJ1-2 | . | TRBV18 | TRBD1 | CASSSGDRTGYGYTF | TGTGCCAGCTCCTCCGGGGACAGAACGGGCTATGGCTACACCTTC
TRBJ2-7 | . | TRBV7-9 | . | CASSFLQGIHEQYF | TGTGCCAGCAGCTTTTTACAGGGTATCCACGAGCAGTACTTC
TRBJ2-1 | . | TRBV6-5 | . | CASSYPGRRNEQFF | TGTGCCAGCAGTTACCCTGGTCGGAGGAATGAGCAGTTCTTC
TRBJ2-5 | . | TRBV12-5 | . | CASGLGTKLGRREETQYF | TGTGCTAGTGGTTTGGGGACCAAGTTGGGAAGAAGGGAAGAGACCCAGTACTTC
TRBJ2-7 | . | TRBV2 | TRBD2 | CASSFPTSGSSYEQYF | TGTGCCAGCAGTTTCCCGACTAGCGGGAGCTCCTACGAGCAGTACTTC
TRBJ2-1 | . | TRBV28 | . | CASSPIGYNEQFF | TGTGCCAGTTCCCCTATAGGGTACAATGAGCAGTTCTTC
TRBJ1-1 | once | TRBV28 | . | CASSYPHGLLGAFF | TGTGCCAGCAGCTACCCCCACGGCCTCTTGGGGGCTTTCTTT
TRBJ2-3 | . | TRBV28 | . | CASSSLTGPRNADTQYF | TGTGCCAGCAGTTCGCTGACCGGGCCCCGAAACGCAGATACGCAGTATTTT
TRBJ1-5 | . | TRBV15 | TRBD1 | CATSRDRGRPSNQPQHF | TGTGCCACCAGCAGAGACAGGGGGCGACCGAGCAATCAGCCCCAGCATTTT